These 27 T cell receptor beta chains came from one sample sequenced in a study of blood T cell repertoires in COVID-19. Sequenced by immunoSEQ multiplex PCR; TCRdb stores in-frame clones only, minus some. The repertoire has 14,000 to 15,000 clones, roughly 92% of them found once; the top ten carry about 8%. The sample was peripheral blood. All receptors come from a human donor with active COVID-19. The donor label of this sample is uncertain.

The rearrangement joins TRBV5-1 to TRBJ2-1, with 11 bases that match TRBD2. CDR3 length: 15 amino acids. V trimming: 5 bases; J trimming: 8 bases; junction bases outside the gene matches: 9. The V gene's germline CDR1 is SGHRS and CDR2 YFSETQ. The CDR3 DNA reads as TGCGCCAGCAGGTACCTAGCGGGGGGCTTAGATGAGCAGTTCTTC. This gives the protein CASRYLAGGLDEQFF.

V and J are TRBV6-1 and TRBJ1-2, with D tentatively TRBD1 (6 bases). The V end was cut by 2 bases, the J end by 0 bases, with 16 bases between. Germline V gene lookup returns CDR1 MNHNS and CDR2 SASEGT. The CDR3 consists of 17 residues. CDR3 DNA: TGTGCCAGCAGTGAAATAGACAGGATGCTCTCTAACTATGGCTACACCTTC. This gives the protein CASSEIDRMLSNYGYTF.

In DNA form, the CDR3 reads TGTGCCAGCAGTCCGACCGGACAGAGAAACTATGGCTACACCTTC. Translated: CASSPTGQRNYGYTF. The chain carries TRBV27 and TRBJ1-2; D possibly corresponds to TRBD1 (6 bases). Trimming took off 5 bases at V and 2 bases at J, with 15 bases between the two ends. This CDR3 comprises 15 residues. The germline V gene encodes CDR1 MNHEY and CDR2 SMNVEV (reference sequence).

This clone was observed a single time. The rearrangement links TRBV5-1 to TRBJ2-1; D not resolved. V lost 3 bases to trimming and J lost 6 bases, with 10 bases between them. CDR3 size: 13 residues. CDR1 SGHRS and CDR2 YFSETQ come from the germline V gene. The CDR3 here is CASSSRRSNEQFF. DNA of the CDR3: TGCGCCAGCAGCTCCAGGCGCTCCAATGAGCAGTTCTTC. The entire variable domain, with the rest obtained from reference TRBV5-1 and TRBJ2-1, is as follows: KAGVTQTPRYLIKTRGQQVTLSCSPISGHRSVSWYQQTPGQGLQFLFEYFSETQRNKGNFPGRFSGRQFSNSRSEMNVSTLELGDSALYLCASSSRRSNEQFFGPGTRLTVL.

The chain employs TRBV4-1 and TRBJ2-1; a possible D gene is TRBD2 (6 bases). Germline V gene sequence: CDR1 MGHRA, CDR2 YSYEKL. The CDR3 loop spans 15 amino acids. V dropped 1 base and J dropped 5 bases, with 12 bases sitting between them. This chain's CDR3 is CASSQGVQRDNEQFF. CDR3 bases: TGCGCCAGCAGCCAAGGGGTCCAGCGGGACAATGAGCAGTTCTTC.

The V gene is TRBV4-3, the J gene TRBJ2-1; unclear D gene. Germline V gene sequence: CDR1 LGHNA, CDR2 YSLEER. Trimming pared 1 base from V and 4 bases from J, leaving 8 bases between. CDR3 length equals 14 residues. The CDR3 bases are TGCGCCAGCAGCCAAGGAGCAGGTTACAATGAGCAGTTCTTC. Translated: CASSQGAGYNEQFF.

This sequence joins TRBV6-5 and TRBJ2-7; 7 bases are a match to TRBD1. Trimming at V came to 5 bases and at J to 2 bases, leaving 6 bases not matched to a gene. The CDR3 has 14 residues. Germline values: CDR1 MNHEY, CDR2 SVGAGI. The CDR3 DNA sequence: TGTGCCAGCAGTCAGACGACAGGGACCTACGAGCAGTACTTC. It encodes CASSQTTGTYEQYF.

The chain employs TRBV6-2 or TRBV6-3 and TRBJ1-1; a possible D gene is TRBD1 (5 bases). The CDR3 extends over 14 amino acids. V lost 3 bases, J lost 1 base, and 9 bases lay in between. CDR1 is MNHEY and CDR2 is SVGEGT in the germline V gene. CDR3 sequence reads: CASSYGGRNTEAFF. CDR3 nucleotides: TGTGCCAGCAGTTATGGGGGGAGGAACACTGAAGCTTTCTTT.

The rearrangement uses TRBV29-1 and TRBJ1-2; D is possibly TRBD1 (6 bases). The CDR3 extends over 11 amino acids. CDR1 SQVTM and CDR2 ANQGSEA come from the germline V gene. The V end was cut by 6 bases, the J end by 5 bases, with 10 bases between. CDR3 DNA sequence: TGCAGCGTCCAGGGGTATTATGGCTACACCTTC. Protein: CSVQGYYGYTF.

This clone was detected only once. V and J are TRBV6-5 and TRBJ2-7, with TRBD1 as a possible D gene (6 bases). In germline, CDR1 is MNHEY, CDR2 SVGAGI. The V end lost 7 bases, the J end lost 1 base, and 14 bases lay between the germline ends. This CDR3 has 14 amino acids. The CDR3 sequence: CASTYSTGSYEQYF. CDR3 bases: TGTGCCAGCACCTACTCGACAGGTTCCTACGAGCAGTACTTC.

This clone was recorded only once. The V and J genes are TRBV9 and TRBJ2-5, with 8 bases fitting TRBD2. The V gene end was trimmed by 3 bases and the J gene end by 2 bases; junction bases not matched to a gene: 9. Per germline, CDR1 SGDLS and CDR2 YYNGEE. CDR3 length equals 16 residues. CDR3 in amino acids: CASSARAGDFQETQYF. CDR3 bases: TGTGCCAGCAGCGCCAGAGCGGGGGACTTTCAAGAGACCCAGTACTTC.

The sample holds a few counts of this clone. The chain recombines TRBV4-3 with TRBJ1-6, with D maybe TRBD1 (6 bases). Per the germline V gene, CDR1 is LGHNA and CDR2 is YSLEER. Trimming removed 1 base at V and 8 bases at J, with 18 bases between. The CDR3 length is 17 residues. This CDR3 is CASSQGAGAGGDSPLHF. The CDR3, as DNA: TGCGCCAGCAGCCAAGGTGCAGGGGCAGGCGGAGATTCACCCCTCCACTTT.

This clone was counted once. The J gene is TRBJ2-7, the V gene TRBV28; D is perhaps TRBD1 (5 bases). The length of the CDR3 is 17 residues. Germline V gene data show CDR1 as MDHEN and CDR2 as SYDVKM. Between the trimmed V and J ends, which lost 4 bases and 1 base, there was a span of 20 bases. The CDR3 DNA is TGTGCCAGCAGTTCCTTCACCCGGGCAGGGCAGTCCTACGAGCAGTACTTC. Its translation: CASSSFTRAGQSYEQYF.

This clone was seen more than once but under ten times. The chain couples TRBV21-1 to TRBJ1-2; no DNA check was done on the table's D call, TRBD1. TRBV21-1 is recorded as a pseudogene. The CDR3 sequence is 14 residues long. CDR3 in amino acids: CASSKRRGGYGYTF. CDR3 coding DNA: TGTGCCAGCAGCAAACGCAGAGGGGGCTATGGCTACACCTTC.

The rearrangement joins TRBV29-1 to TRBJ1-2, with D maybe TRBD1 (5 bases). Germline assignment: CDR1 SQVTM and CDR2 ANQGSEA. The CDR3 contains 14 residues. V gave up 3 bases and J gave up 0 bases, with 11 bases separating them. CDR3 sequence (DNA): TGCAGCGTTGACAGCAGGGCGTCTAACTATGGCTACACCTTC. Encoded protein: CSVDSRASNYGYTF.

This chain joins TRBV10-1 and TRBJ2-7, with D maybe TRBD2 (5 bases). Between the trimmed V and J ends, which lost 0 bases and 5 bases, there was a span of 14 bases. There are 15 residues in the CDR3. The V gene's germline CDR1 is WNHNN and CDR2 SYGVQD (reference sequence). The CDR3 sequence is CASSESRRPSNEQYF. The DNA for the CDR3 is TGCGCCAGCAGTGAGTCTCGGAGGCCTTCCAACGAGCAGTACTTC.

The V and J genes are TRBV9 and TRBJ2-5, with 10 bases identical to TRBD2. V was pared by 0 bases and J by 1 base, with 12 bases of the junction left unmatched. The CDR3 sequence is 19 residues long. Germline assignment: CDR1 SGDLS and CDR2 YYNGEE. CDR3 residues: CASSVEGQRGGQSQETQYF. CDR3 in DNA: TGTGCCAGCAGCGTAGAGGGCCAGCGGGGGGGCCAAAGCCAAGAGACCCAGTACTTC.

The chain couples TRBV18 to TRBJ1-1; D is unclear. CDR1 is KGHSH and CDR2 is LQKENI in the germline V gene. The CDR3 has 14 residues. With 3 bases removed from V and 4 bases from J, the gap between germline ends came to 12 bases. In DNA, the CDR3 is TGTGCCAGCTCACCGGGAGGGTTTGCCACTGAAGCTTTCTTT. Translation gives CASSPGGFATEAFF.

This chain joins TRBV18 and TRBJ2-1; D is perhaps TRBD2 (5 bases). V lost 3 bases and J lost 6, with 12 bases in between. The germline V gene encodes CDR1 KGHSH and CDR2 LQKENI. This CDR3 spans 14 amino acids. The CDR3 DNA reads TGTGCCAGCTCACCTCGATCGAGCGGCAATGAGCAGTTCTTC. Its protein product is CASSPRSSGNEQFF.

V gene TRBV28 combines with J gene TRBJ1-5; 10 nucleotides agree with TRBD1. The CDR3 runs to 16 residues. Trimming at V came to 6 bases and at J to 1 base, leaving 6 bases not matched to a gene. Germline V gene lookup returns CDR1 MDHEN and CDR2 SYDVKM. The CDR3 DNA reads as TGTGCCAGCAGACGACGACAGGGGGCGAGCAATCAGCCCCAGCATTTT. This translates into CASRRRQGASNQPQHF.

V gene TRBV6-5 combines with J gene TRBJ1-6; D not certain. V shed 6 bases and J shed 5 bases, with 11 bases lying between them. The CDR3 loop spans 14 amino acids. The germline V gene encodes CDR1 MNHEY and CDR2 SVGAGI. The CDR3 sequence: CASREFLDNSPLHF. CDR3 DNA sequence: TGTGCCAGCAGGGAGTTCCTGGATAATTCACCCCTCCACTTT.

The rearrangement joins TRBV5-1 to TRBJ2-2; TRBD1 might be the D (5 bases). The CDR3 sequence is 16 residues long. Germline assignment: CDR1 SGHRS and CDR2 YFSETQ. The V and J ends lost 4 bases and 6 bases respectively, with 19 bases between them. The CDR3 bases are TGCGCCAGCAGCCCCCTCTGGGGCGACGGGCCCGGGGAGCTGTTTTTT. Its translation: CASSPLWGDGPGELFF. Combining the CDR3 with reference TRBV5-1 and TRBJ2-2 gives the whole variable domain KAGVTQTPRYLIKTRGQQVTLSCSPISGHRSVSWYQQTPGQGLQFLFEYFSETQRNKGNFPGRFSGRQFSNSRSEMNVSTLELGDSALYLCASSPLWGDGPGELFFGEGSRLTVL.

The V call is TRBV30, the J call TRBJ1-4, with a possible D match to TRBD1 (5 bases). The CDR3 is 20 residues long. Germline values: CDR1 GTSNPN, CDR2 SVGIG (reference sequence). Between the trimmed V and J ends, which lost 3 bases and 5 bases, there was a span of 31 bases. In DNA form, the CDR3 reads TGTGCCTGGAGCCTCGGCCTGGGCAAAGGGGCTGAGAAGGAAAATGAAAAACTGTTTTTT. Its translation: CAWSLGLGKGAEKENEKLFF.

This clone was recorded once. The V call is TRBV7-8, the J call TRBJ1-3, with D tentatively TRBD1 (5 bases). Germline CDR1 and CDR2: SGHVS and FQNEAQ. The CDR3 sequence is 17 residues long. The V end was cut by 3 bases, the J end by 1 base, with 16 bases between. CDR3 sequence reads: CASSFSRVRVSGNTIYF. The CDR3 bases are TGTGCCAGCAGCTTCAGCAGGGTTCGAGTTTCTGGAAACACCATATATTTT.

This sequence joins TRBV18 and TRBJ1-2; the D gene is possibly TRBD1 (5 bases). This CDR3 region has 13 residues. V was shortened by 6 bases and J by 0 bases, with 8 bases between the two germline ends. Germline V CDR1 and CDR2: KGHSH, LQKENI. CDR3: CASSPDTNYGYTF. The CDR3 DNA sequence: TGTGCCAGCTCCCCGGACACTAACTATGGCTACACCTTC.

The V and J genes are TRBV2 and TRBJ2-2, with D perhaps matching TRBD2 (7 bases). The CDR3 runs 15 residues. Trimming pared 6 bases from V and 4 bases from J, leaving 15 bases between. CDR1 SNHLY and CDR2 FYNNEI come from the germline V gene. The CDR3 nucleotides read TGTGCCAGCAGGTTCGAGGGGGGGGCCACCGGGGAGCTGTTTTTT. This codes for CASRFEGGATGELFF.

V gene TRBV19 combines with J gene TRBJ2-7; 8 positions match TRBD2. The CDR3 length is 14 residues. V dropped 5 bases and J dropped 2; count of bases not matched to a gene: 5. Germline assignment: CDR1 LNHDA and CDR2 SQIVND (reference sequence). In nucleotides, the CDR3 is TGTGCCAGTAGTCTGGCGGGAGGACCCTACGAGCAGTACTTC. It specifies CASSLAGGPYEQYF.